This TCR beta chain is drawn from a study of blood T cell repertoires in COVID-19. The method was immunoSEQ multiplex PCR; TCRdb's version includes in-frame clones alone and lacks a portion of them. The sample shows about 110,000 clones, 80% to 90% of them seen only once. The CDR3 runs 15 residues. Trimming took 8 bases from V and 1 from J; bases not matched to a gene: 10. In germline, CDR1 is SGHTA, CDR2 FQGNSA. The rearrangement links TRBV7-2 to TRBJ2-5; 7 bases line up with TRBD2. The clonotype was recovered from a human donor in a cohort sampled during active COVID-19. Specimen: peripheral blood. The CDR3 sequence is CASGQSGTAQETQYF. CDR3 nucleotides: TGTGCCAGCGGTCAGAGCGGGACCGCCCAAGAGACCCAGTACTTC.